Each of the 21 T cell receptor beta chains below was sequenced from the same sample in a study of response to subunit inactivated influenza vaccine. TCRdb called the RT-PCR reads again in MiXCR, with one record for every CDR3 protein. The sample yields 560,000 or so distinct CDR3 sequences, roughly 8.2% seen once. The sequenced sample was PBMCs from blood, obtained about 24 months after vaccination. The source of these receptors is a man aged 50 to 69 who received an inactivated influenza vaccine.

The V and J genes are TRBV2 and TRBJ2-2; 7 bases fit TRBD1. The junction had 7 bases not matched to a gene; V was cut back by 6 bases and J by 6 bases. The CDR3 is 14 residues long. The germline V gene has CDR1 SNHLY and CDR2 FYNNEI. CDR3 residues: CASSGDRVAGELFF. The CDR3 coding sequence is TGTGCCAGCAGCGGCGACAGGGTAGCCGGGGAGCTGTTTTTT.

The CDR3 DNA reads as TGTGCCAGCAGCCCCCAGGGTCCGGGGAATGAGCAGTTCTTC. Its protein product is CASSPQGPGNEQFF. The V and J genes are TRBV7-3 and TRBJ2-1; D tentatively reads TRBD1 or TRBD2 (5 bases each). Germline V lookup: CDR1 SGHTA, CDR2 FQGTGA. This CDR3 region has 14 residues. Trimming removed 5 bases from V and 7 bases from J, with 15 bases in between.

V and J are TRBV20-1 and TRBJ2-1; 8 bases agree with TRBD2. The CDR3 consists of 14 residues. CDR1 and CDR2 (germline): DFQATT, SNEGSKA (reference sequence). V dropped 8 bases and J dropped 6; count of bases not matched to a gene: 12. CDR3 amino acids: CSSNAAGVSNEQFF. DNA of the CDR3: TGCAGTTCGAACGCAGCGGGAGTGAGCAATGAGCAGTTCTTC.

This clonotype was seen repeatedly, ten times or more. The rearrangement joins TRBV5-1 to TRBJ1-1; D call uncertain. Germline loops: CDR1 SGHRS, CDR2 YFSETQ. The CDR3 totals 17 residues. Trimming removed 8 bases at V and 0 bases at J, with 23 bases between. Here the CDR3 DNA reads TGCGCCAGTACTATCGGCTATAGGAGTAATATGAACACTGAAGCTTTCTTT. Translated: CASTIGYRSNMNTEAFF.

This clonotype has a count of ten or more. This chain links TRBV2 with TRBJ2-5, with D hard to call. The CDR3 runs to 12 residues. Germline V gives CDR1 SNHLY, CDR2 FYNNEI. Trimming shortened V by 4 bases and J by 4 bases, and 7 bases separated the two germline ends. The DNA of the CDR3 is TGTGCCAGCAGTGTGGTGATAGAGACCCAGTACTTC. Its translation is CASSVVIETQYF.

This chain joins TRBV7-9 and TRBJ2-7; 10 nucleotides align to TRBD1. V shed 5 bases, J shed 5 bases, and the junction held 6 bases outside the gene matches. Germline loops: CDR1 SEHNR, CDR2 FQNEAQ (reference sequence). The CDR3 sequence is 14 residues long. Written as DNA, the CDR3 is TGTGCCAGCAGCCCGGGACAGGGGTTCAACGAGCAGTACTTC. Protein sequence: CASSPGQGFNEQYF.

The table lists this clonotype with a few counts. The genes are TRBV5-1 and TRBJ2-7; maybe TRBD1 (6 bases). Per the germline V gene, CDR1 is SGHRS and CDR2 is YFSETQ. Trimming took off 0 bases at V and 3 bases at J, with 10 bases between the two ends. The CDR3 is 14 residues long. CDR3 coding DNA: TGCGCCAGCAGCTTGGCAGGGGATCGCTACGAGCAGTACTTC. Protein product: CASSLAGDRYEQYF.

The chain has TRBV6-2 or TRBV6-3 and TRBJ2-7; 7 positions match TRBD1. Germline trimming cut 0 bases from V and 7 bases from J; bases unmatched to any gene: 9. The germline V gene has CDR1 MNHEY and CDR2 SVGEGT. There are 15 residues in the CDR3. DNA of the CDR3: TGTGCCAGCAGTTACTCCGAGACAGGGTCATCGGAGCAGTACTTC. This encodes CASSYSETGSSEQYF.

The CDR3 loop is CASSLTSGAAYEQYF. In DNA form, the CDR3 reads TGTGCCAGCAGTCTGACTAGCGGGGCCGCCTACGAGCAGTACTTC. The genes are TRBV27 and TRBJ2-7, with TRBD2 matching 11 bases. The CDR3 consists of 15 residues. Germline CDR1 and CDR2: MNHEY and SMNVEV (reference sequence). J gave up 2 bases and V 5 bases, and 5 bases lay outside the gene matches.

The chain joins TRBV20-1 to TRBJ2-7; D unresolved. Germline CDR1 and CDR2: DFQATT and SNEGSKA (reference sequence). There are 15 residues in the CDR3. V lost 6 bases and J 0 bases, leaving 18 bases between the germline ends. The CDR3 DNA sequence: TGCAGTGCCAGAAAGTGGGCAGTCCACTCCTACGAGCAGTACTTC. Its protein is CSARKWAVHSYEQYF.

V gene TRBV20-1 combines with J gene TRBJ2-5; the D call may be TRBD1 or TRBD2 (6 bases each). The germline V gene encodes CDR1 DFQATT and CDR2 SNEGSKA (reference sequence). CDR3 length: 11 residues. Trimming cost V 7 bases and J 2 bases, with 8 bases left between them. The CDR3 protein is CSEGGQETQYF. The CDR3 bases are TGCAGTGAGGGGGGTCAAGAGACCCAGTACTTC.

The CDR3 spells CASSLDGSCPQHF. The CDR3 region has the DNA TGTGCCAGCAGCCTCGACGGGAGTTGTCCCCAGCATTTT. The rearrangement joins TRBV7-9 to TRBJ1-5; no firm D call. V shed 5 bases and J shed 10 bases, with 15 bases lying between them. The CDR3 loop spans 13 amino acids. Looked up from germline, CDR1 is SEHNR and CDR2 is FQNEAQ (reference sequence).

J is TRBJ2-1 and V is TRBV24-1, with 9 positions matching TRBD1. CDR3 size: 15 residues. V shed 5 bases and J 6 bases; nucleotides not matched to a gene: 7. Germline V gives CDR1 KGHDR, CDR2 SFDVKD. The CDR3 is CATSGGTGMRNEQFF. CDR3 in DNA: TGTGCCACCAGTGGCGGGACAGGGATGCGCAATGAGCAGTTCTTC.

This clonotype was observed a few times. The genes are TRBV14 and TRBJ2-3, with no clear D. Trimming shortened V by 3 bases and J by 7 bases, and 8 bases separated the two germline ends. The CDR3 contains 12 residues. Germline lookup yields CDR1 SGHDN and CDR2 FVKESK. The DNA of the CDR3 is TGTGCCAGCAGCCAGGAGCCTTATACGCAGTATTTT. Translation: CASSQEPYTQYF.

This clonotype has only a few counts. The chain carries TRBV9 and TRBJ2-2; D might be TRBD1 (6 bases). There are 15 residues in the CDR3. CDR1 and CDR2 (germline): SGDLS, YYNGEE. Trimming took 4 bases from V and 6 from J, leaving 16 bases between them. The CDR3 nucleotides read TGTGCCAGCAGCTCAACAGGGTTAGGGTCCGGGGAGCTGTTTTTT. Residues: CASSSTGLGSGELFF.

This clonotype showed up just a few times. The chain combines TRBV5-1 with TRBJ2-7; 8 nucleotides align to TRBD1. Looked up from germline, CDR1 is SGHRS and CDR2 is YFSETQ. This CDR3 has 15 residues. V shed 4 bases, J shed 3 bases, and the junction held 9 bases outside the gene matches. CDR3 sequence (DNA): TGCGCCAGCAGCACCGACAGGGGCCCTCTCTACGAGCAGTACTTC. It specifies CASSTDRGPLYEQYF.

This clonotype was detected many times. The chain recombines TRBV4-2 with TRBJ1-1, with D uncertain. The germline V gene has CDR1 LGHNA and CDR2 YNFKEQ. The ends were cut back, 0 bases at V and 5 bases at J, with 1 base in the middle. The CDR3 is made up of 11 amino acids. The chain's CDR3 is CASSQETEAFF. The CDR3, as DNA: TGTGCCAGCAGCCAAGAGACTGAAGCTTTCTTT.

In this sample, this clonotype turned up a few times. The chain joins TRBV27 to TRBJ2-1, with D possibly matching TRBD1 (5 bases). The CDR3 sequence is 15 residues long. The germline CDR1 and CDR2 sequences are MNHEY and SMNVEV (reference sequence). V was clipped by 0 bases and J by 3 bases, with 9 bases between them. The CDR3 region is CASSLSVDIYNEQFF. The DNA of the CDR3 is TGTGCCAGCAGTTTATCAGTGGACATCTACAATGAGCAGTTCTTC.

This clonotype has at least ten counts. The rearrangement uses TRBV28 and TRBJ2-2, with 12 bases matching TRBD2. The CDR3 totals 18 residues. The trim removed 5 bases at V and 0 bases at J, leaving 7 bases unmatched. Germline V gene sequence: CDR1 MDHEN, CDR2 SYDVKM. This CDR3 reads CASSPGLAGRSNTGELFF. Here the CDR3 DNA reads TGTGCCAGCAGTCCAGGACTAGCGGGAAGATCGAACACCGGGGAGCTGTTTTTT.

This clonotype has just a few counts. The chain has TRBV10-3 and TRBJ1-5; a possible D gene is TRBD1 (5 bases). V dropped 5 bases and J dropped 7 bases, with 12 bases sitting between them. Per germline, CDR1 ENHRY and CDR2 SYGVKD. The CDR3 totals 13 residues. CDR3 region: CAISSQGGQPQHF. DNA for the CDR3: TGTGCCATCAGTTCCCAGGGAGGGCAGCCCCAGCATTTT.

The chain is built from TRBV4-2 and TRBJ2-7; 9 bases are a match to TRBD2. The V gene's germline CDR1 is LGHNA and CDR2 YNFKEQ. The CDR3 covers 15 residues. Losses at the gene ends were 5 bases for V and 2 bases for J; bases not matched to a gene: 7. CDR3 loop: CASSALSGRTYEQYF. CDR3 bases: TGTGCCAGCAGCGCACTTAGCGGGAGAACCTACGAGCAGTACTTC.